Listed below are T cell receptor beta chains from one sample, sequenced in a study of spatial heterogeneity in lung cancer. MiXCR, run by TCRdb on the 5' RACE reads, gives a single entry per CDR3 protein. The sample lists under 150,000 distinct CDR3 sequences; 9% to 15% were seen once. The source material was PBMCs, sampled at follow-up. These receptors were collected from a male donor with early-stage non-small cell lung cancer. CDR3s include the opening cysteine and the closing phenylalanine or tryptophan. D genes are given only for firm matches. The size entry is marked missing in some rows and otherwise reads once, few, many or a size class.

>-|TRBV20-1|many|TRBJ1-1
TGCAGTGCTCTGAGGCAGATAAACACTGAAGCTTTCTTT
CSALRQINTEAFF
>-|TRBV20-1|-|TRBJ1-2
TGCAGTGCTAGAGATGGCCGGGCTGGCTACACCTTC
CSARDGRAGYTF
>TRBD1|TRBV20-1|-|TRBJ2-5
TGCAGTGCCAAGACAGGGGTTGAGACCCAGTACTTC
CSAKTGVETQYF
>-|TRBV28|many|TRBJ1-2
TGTGCCAGCAGTTTTCGGGGGAAAGGCTACACCTTC
CASSFRGKGYTF
>-|TRBV7-3|many|TRBJ2-1
TGTGCCAGCAGCTTAACGTCGGGGCCCAGGTTCTTC
CASSLTSGPRFF
>-|TRBV6-5|few|TRBJ1-1
TGTGCCAGCAGTTACTTGTCTCTCAGGGGAATGAACACTGAAGCTTTCTTT
CASSYLSLRGMNTEAFF
>-|TRBV27|few|TRBJ1-5
TGTGCCAGCAGTCATGGGGGGCAGCCCCAGCATTTT
CASSHGGQPQHF
>TRBD2|TRBV27|few|TRBJ2-3
TGTGCCAGTGCGCGGGGGGTTCCGATAGATACGCAGTATTTT
CASARGVPIDTQYF
>-|TRBV24-1|few|TRBJ1-6
TGTGCCACCAGTGTCGGGGTGGACGGTTCACCCCTCCACTTT
CATSVGVDGSPLHF
>-|TRBV29-1|-|TRBJ2-3
TGCAGCGCCCCCTCAGCAGCCACGCAGTATTTT
CSAPSAATQYF
>TRBD1|TRBV5-8|many|TRBJ1-2
TGTGCCAGCAGCCCGAGGACAGGAGGGTACTATGGCTACACCTTC
CASSPRTGGYYGYTF